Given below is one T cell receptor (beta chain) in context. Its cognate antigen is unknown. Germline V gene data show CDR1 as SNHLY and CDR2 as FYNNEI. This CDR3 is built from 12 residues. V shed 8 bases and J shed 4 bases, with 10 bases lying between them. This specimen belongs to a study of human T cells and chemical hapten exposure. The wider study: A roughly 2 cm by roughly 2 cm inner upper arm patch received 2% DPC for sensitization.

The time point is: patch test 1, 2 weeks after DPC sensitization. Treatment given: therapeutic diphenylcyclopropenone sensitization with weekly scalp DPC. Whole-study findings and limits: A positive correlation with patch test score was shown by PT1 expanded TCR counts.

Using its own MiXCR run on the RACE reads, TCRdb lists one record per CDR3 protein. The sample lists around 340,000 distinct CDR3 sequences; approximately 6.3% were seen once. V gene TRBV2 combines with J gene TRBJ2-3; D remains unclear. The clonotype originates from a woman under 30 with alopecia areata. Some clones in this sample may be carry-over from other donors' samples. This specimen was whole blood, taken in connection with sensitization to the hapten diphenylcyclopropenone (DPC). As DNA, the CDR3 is TGTGCCAGCTCCTATAAACCAGATACGCAGTATTTT. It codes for CASSYKPDTQYF.